A selection of T cell receptor beta chains follows, all from one sample in a study of ipilimumab plus nivolumab after autologous stem cell transplantation. Some clones are missing from TCRdb's copy, which holds only in-frame ones; the method was immunoSEQ multiplex PCR. The data hold 10,000 to 15,000 clones, with less than 80% observed a single time. The sample in question was PBMCs, obtained in a trial of ipilimumab plus nivolumab as post-transplant consolidation. Receptor source: a male donor with diffuse large B-cell lymphoma. The CDR3 runs from the conserved cysteine through the conserved F or W. A D gene is named only where the DNA matches it firmly. Rows give clone size only sometimes, using once, few, many, or a class for an expanded clone.

j_call clone_size d_call v_call cdr3_length cdr3_aa cdr3_nt
TRBJ2-3 . TRBD2 TRBV27 20 CASSLLPLAGGRGSTDTQYF TGTGCCAGCAGTTTATTGCCCCTAGCGGGGGGGAGGGGATCAACAGATACGCAGTATTTT
TRBJ2-7 . . TRBV12-5 11 CASGHPYEQYF TGTGCTAGTGGCCACCCCTACGAGCAGTACTTC
TRBJ2-3 . . TRBV13 16 CASVERTSWGTDTQYF TGTGCCAGTGTCGAGCGTACTTCGTGGGGCACAGATACGCAGTATTTT
TRBJ1-4 . TRBD1 TRBV11-1 15 CASSLSDRVNEKLFF TGTGCCAGCAGCTTATCGGACAGGGTTAATGAAAAACTGTTTTTT
TRBJ1-5 . . TRBV27 14 CASSYGVGEQPQHF TGTGCCAGCAGTTATGGGGTGGGGGAACAGCCCCAGCATTTT
TRBJ1-2 once TRBD1 TRBV5-4 15 CASSLAGQGNYGYTF TGTGCCAGCAGCTTGGCAGGACAGGGTAACTATGGCTACACCTTC
TRBJ1-5 . TRBD1 TRBV28 15 CASSAGQVANQPQHF TGTGCCAGCAGTGCTGGACAGGTCGCTAATCAGCCCCAGCATTTT
TRBJ2-2 . . TRBV4-1 16 CASSQGWGTNTGELFF TGCGCCAGCAGCCAGGGCTGGGGGACGAACACCGGGGAGCTGTTTTTT
TRBJ1-2 . . TRBV6-6 14 CASSYDGRRYGYTF TGTGCCAGCAGTTACGACGGAAGGAGATATGGCTACACCTTC
TRBJ1-1 . . TRBV5-1 14 CASSWRASNTEAFF TGCGCCAGCAGCTGGCGTGCGTCGAACACTGAAGCTTTCTTT
TRBJ2-5 . TRBD2 TRBV4-3 17 CASSQVVSGGRRETQYF TGCGCCAGCAGCCAAGTCGTGAGCGGGGGCCGACGCGAGACCCAGTACTTC
TRBJ1-5 . . TRBV15 15 CATSRDKWSNQPQHF TGTGCCACCAGCAGAGATAAGTGGAGCAATCAGCCCCAGCATTTT
TRBJ2-3 . . TRBV19 13 CASSIGGTDTQYF TGTGCCAGTAGTATAGGGGGCACAGATACGCAGTATTTT
TRBJ2-7 . . TRBV5-8 16 CASSWGSRDSSYEQYF TGTGCCAGCAGCTGGGGATCGAGGGACTCCTCCTACGAGCAGTACTTC
TRBJ1-5 . . TRBV19 13 CASSIGPNQPQHF TGTGCCAGTAGTATAGGTCCTAATCAGCCCCAGCATTTT
TRBJ2-1 . . TRBV30 12 CAWSLTGGRQFF TGTGCCTGGAGTTTGACTGGGGGTAGGCAGTTCTTC
TRBJ2-2 few . TRBV27 14 CASSLNTNTGELFF TGTGCCAGCAGTTTGAACACAAACACCGGGGAGCTGTTTTTT
TRBJ1-4 . . TRBV28 13 CASRPGAGEKLFF TGTGCCAGCAGACCCGGGGCTGGTGAAAAACTGTTTTTT
TRBJ2-1 . TRBD2 TRBV5-1 15 CASSLVAGGPNEQFF TGCGCCAGCAGCTTGGTGGCGGGGGGGCCCAATGAGCAGTTCTTC
TRBJ1-2 . . TRBV30 13 CAWKQEANYGYTF TGTGCCTGGAAGCAGGAAGCTAACTATGGCTACACCTTC
TRBJ2-1 once . TRBV2 16 CASSSPLGPQHNEQFF TGTGCCAGCAGTTCTCCCCTGGGACCCCAACACAATGAGCAGTTCTTC
TRBJ2-1 . . TRBV6-1 14 CASSWEPSYNEQFF TGTGCCAGCAGTTGGGAGCCTTCCTACAATGAGCAGTTCTTC
TRBJ2-7 . TRBD2 TRBV6-1 17 CASSQGPTSVGPREQYF TGTGCCAGCAGTCAAGGGCCGACTAGCGTGGGACCTAGGGAGCAGTACTTC
TRBJ2-3 few . TRBV14 15 CASSQGVYNWDTQYF TGTGCCAGCAGCCAAGGGGTGTATAATTGGGATACGCAGTATTTT
TRBJ2-1 . TRBD2 TRBV5-1 15 CASSLAGGGYNEQFF TGCGCCAGCAGCTTAGCGGGAGGAGGTTACAATGAGCAATTCTTC
TRBJ1-1 . . TRBV6-1 13 CGSVGGFDTEAFF TGTGGCAGCGTAGGAGGATTTGACACTGAAGCTTTCTTT
TRBJ2-7 . . TRBV5-1 15 CASSLASMAAYEQYF TGCGCCAGCAGCTTGGCTTCGATGGCCGCCTACGAGCAGTACTTC
TRBJ2-7 . TRBD2 TRBV5-1 17 CASSLVQPGLAGHEQYF TGCGCCAGCAGCTTGGTACAGCCGGGACTAGCGGGCCACGAGCAGTACTTC
TRBJ2-7 . . TRBV7-8 14 CASSLLSGAGEQYF TGTGCCAGCAGCCTTCTCTCGGGGGCCGGAGAGCAGTACTTC
TRBJ2-5 . TRBD2 TRBV11-2 15 CASSKPGLVRETQYF TGTGCCAGCAGCAAACCGGGACTAGTGAGGGAGACCCAGTACTTC
TRBJ2-5 few TRBD1 TRBV7-6 16 CASSIWTGSSQETQYF TGTGCCAGCAGCATTTGGACAGGGAGCTCCCAAGAGACCCAGTACTTC
TRBJ2-6 . . TRBV5-1 17 CASSLDDSFSGANVLTF TGCGCCAGCAGCTTGGATGACAGCTTCTCTGGGGCCAACGTCCTGACTTTC
TRBJ2-3 few . TRBV4-3 15 CASSQDSLVADTQYF TGCGCCAGCAGCCAAGATAGTTTAGTCGCAGATACGCAGTATTTT
TRBJ2-7 . . TRBV6-5 12 CASGGRAYEQYF TGTGCCAGCGGTGGTCGAGCCTACGAGCAGTACTTC
TRBJ2-2 few . TRBV7-3 15 CASSHGLLNTGELFF TGTGCCAGCAGCCACGGGCTACTGAACACCGGGGAGCTGTTTTTT
TRBJ1-1 . . TRBV29-1 10 CSVDDPQAFF TGCAGCGTTGACGACCCCCAAGCTTTCTTT
TRBJ1-6 . TRBD1 TRBV19 16 CASSFTGGQRNSPLHF TGTGCCAGTAGTTTCACAGGGGGACAGAGGAATTCACCCCTCCACTTT
TRBJ2-7 . . TRBV30 12 CAWNRVAGEQYF TGTGCCTGGAACAGGGTCGCTGGCGAGCAGTACTTC
TRBJ1-5 few . TRBV2 15 CASSDSTVSRQPQHF TGTGCCAGCAGTGACTCGACAGTCTCTCGTCAGCCCCAGCATTTT
TRBJ1-5 medium-sized TRBD1 TRBV18 15 CASSPDRGGNQPQHF TGTGCCAGCTCACCGGACAGGGGCGGCAATCAGCCCCAGCATTTT
TRBJ2-7 . TRBD1 TRBV7-9 14 CASSGGTGPYEQYF TGTGCCAGCAGCGGGGGGACAGGTCCCTACGAGCAGTACTTC
TRBJ2-1 few . TRBV18 15 CASSLPTGSLNEQFF TGTGCCAGCTCACTCCCAACTGGGTCCCTGAATGAGCAGTTCTTC
TRBJ1-3 . . TRBV27 14 CASSSGLSGNTIYF TGTGCCAGCAGTTCAGGTCTCTCTGGAAACACCATATATTTT
TRBJ1-2 few . TRBV7-3 13 CASSFLQGDGYTF TGTGCCAGCAGCTTCCTACAGGGCGATGGCTACACCTTC
TRBJ2-3 . . TRBV28 16 CASSSVALRKGDTQYF TGTGCCAGCAGTTCGGTAGCGCTTCGCAAAGGGGATACGCAGTATTTT